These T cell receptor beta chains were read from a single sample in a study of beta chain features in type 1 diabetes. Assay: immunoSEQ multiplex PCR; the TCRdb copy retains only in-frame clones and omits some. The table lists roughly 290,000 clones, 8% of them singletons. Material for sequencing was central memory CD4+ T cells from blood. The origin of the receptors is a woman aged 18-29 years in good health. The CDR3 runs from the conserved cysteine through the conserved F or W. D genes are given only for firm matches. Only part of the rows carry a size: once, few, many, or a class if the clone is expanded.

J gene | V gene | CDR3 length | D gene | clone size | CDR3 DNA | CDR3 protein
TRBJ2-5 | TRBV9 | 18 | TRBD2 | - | TGTGCCAGCAGCCCCCCTGGCGGGGGGGCAGTTTCCCAAGAGACCCAGTACTTC | CASSPPGGGAVSQETQYF
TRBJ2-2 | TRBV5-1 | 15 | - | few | TGCGCCAGCAGCTTGAGCCAGGCGAACACCGGGGAGCTGTTTTTT | CASSLSQANTGELFF
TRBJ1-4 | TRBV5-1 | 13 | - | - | TGCGCCAGCAGCTCTGCAACTAATGAAAAACTGTTTTTT | CASSSATNEKLFF
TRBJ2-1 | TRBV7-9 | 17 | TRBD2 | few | TGTGCCAGCAGCTTAGCGTTGCGACTAGCGGGAGTCTATGAGCAGTTCTTC | CASSLALRLAGVYEQFF
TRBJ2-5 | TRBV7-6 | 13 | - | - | TGTGCCAGCAGCTTGGGGCAGCAAGAGACCCAGTACTTC | CASSLGQQETQYF
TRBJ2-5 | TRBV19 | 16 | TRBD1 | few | TGTGCCAGTAGTTCTATCCCGGGACAGGGCCAAGAGACCCAGTACTTC | CASSSIPGQGQETQYF
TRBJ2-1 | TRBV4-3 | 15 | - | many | TGCGCCAGCAGCCGGGGGGCAGTCTCCTACAATGAGCAGTTCTTC | CASSRGAVSYNEQFF
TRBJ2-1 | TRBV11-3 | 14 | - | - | TGTGCCAGCAGCCCCATTGGGGGGTTGGGTGAGCAGTTCTTC | CASSPIGGLGEQFF
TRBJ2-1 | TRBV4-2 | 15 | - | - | TGTGCCAGCAGCCAAGACCGGGTGACATACAATGAGCAGTTCTTC | CASSQDRVTYNEQFF
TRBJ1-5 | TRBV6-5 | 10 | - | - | TGTGCCACCGGGGGACAGCCCCAGCATTTT | CATGGQPQHF
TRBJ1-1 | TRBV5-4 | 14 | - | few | TGTGCCAGCAGCTTAGATGCCATGAACACTGAAGCTTTCTTT | CASSLDAMNTEAFF
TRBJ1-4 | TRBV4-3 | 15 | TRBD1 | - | TGCGCCAGCAGCCAGCCTAACAGGGGGCGCGGGAAACTGTTTTTT | CASSQPNRGRGKLFF
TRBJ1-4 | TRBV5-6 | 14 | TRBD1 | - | TGTGCCAGCAGCTTAACCAGGGACAGTGAAAAACTGTTTTTT | CASSLTRDSEKLFF
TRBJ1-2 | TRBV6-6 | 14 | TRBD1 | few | TGTGCCAGCAGCGACGGACAGGGTGCTCGGGGCTACACCTTC | CASSDGQGARGYTF
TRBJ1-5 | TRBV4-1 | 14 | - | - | TGCGCCAGCAGAATACAGGGCGGGGGTCAGCCCCAGCATTTT | CASRIQGGGQPQHF
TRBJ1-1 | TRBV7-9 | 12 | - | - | TGTGCCAGCAGCTTAGGCGAGCGGGGAGCTTTCTTT | CASSLGERGAFF